This TCR beta chain was sequenced in a study of radiotherapy plus CTLA-4 blockade in lung cancer (dated by TCRdb to the late 2010s). Turning to the overall study: Objective responses occurred in approximately 17% of enrolled patients, and around 29% achieved disease control. What the study reported, not specific to this receptor: TCR clones derived from tumors expanded in peripheral blood after treatment with radiotherapy and ipilimumab. Early dynamic changes in blood T cell clones, together with increased serum interferon-beta after radiation, were reported as the strongest predictors of response.

The method was the immunoSEQ multiplex PCR assay. Imported from immuneACCESS, the table was reduced by TCRdb to in-frame sequences with V and J called. These copies leave out some clones; in studies compared against another copy, an unresolved V gene accounts for under half, and the cause of the remainder is not known. A total of around 40,000 clones appear in this sample, 65% to 90% of them only once. Together, the top ten hold 22% of the sample. Focal radiation therapy combined with CTLA-4 blockade (ipilimumab) was tested in patients with chemo-refractory metastatic non-small-cell lung cancer. Counted from cysteine to phenylalanine, this CDR3 has 12 amino acids. The entry retains the CDR3 DNA only, 36 bases that are in frame from base 1. CDR1 LGHNA and CDR2 YNFKEQ were looked up in the germline V gene. V sheds 4 bases and J sheds 15 bases, leaving 16 bases between their ends. Comment on this clone: The antigen it recognizes is unknown. Base qualities are not provided; no much larger clone lies one nucleotide away.

This clonotype was obtained from a human donor with non-small cell lung cancer whose response to radiotherapy plus ipilimumab could not be evaluated. The sample consisted of peripheral blood, taken from a patient treated with radiotherapy plus ipilimumab. The V and J genes are TRBV4-2 and TRBJ2-1; the best D guess is TRBD2, with 5 bases matching. The nucleotide sequence is given as TGTGCCAGCAGCCCGCGCCCGGGGTACCCGTTCTTC. This is translated as CASSPRPGYPFF.